Listed below are T cell receptor beta chains from one sample, sequenced in a study of blood T cell repertoires in COVID-19. Here immunoSEQ multiplex PCR was the method, and the copy in TCRdb shows in-frame clones only, minus some. The table includes 160,000 or so clones, approximately 79% detected once. Sequenced material: peripheral blood. These TCRs come from a woman aged 55-70 years with COVID-19, enrolled during active disease. Both conserved end residues are part of each CDR3. The D gene is left open where the match is weak. Not all rows give a size; the values are once, few, many and, for expanded clones, a class.

d_gene: NA; abundance: once; v_gene: TRBV11-1; j_gene: TRBJ2-2; CDR3aa: CASSLGRTGELFF; CDR3nt: TGTGCCAGCAGCTTAGGCAGGACCGGGGAGCTGTTTTTT
d_gene: NA; abundance: NA; v_gene: TRBV29-1; j_gene: TRBJ2-7; CDR3aa: CSVTSSYEQYF; CDR3nt: TGCAGCGTTACTAGCTCCTACGAGCAGTACTTC
d_gene: NA; abundance: few; v_gene: TRBV2; j_gene: TRBJ2-3; CDR3aa: CASNRVKGLSTDTQYF; CDR3nt: TGTGCCAGCAACCGGGTCAAGGGGCTGAGCACAGATACGCAGTATTTT
d_gene: NA; abundance: NA; v_gene: TRBV6-6; j_gene: TRBJ2-3; CDR3aa: CASNKGYSSTDTQYF; CDR3nt: TGTGCCAGCAACAAGGGGTATTCGAGCACAGATACGCAGTATTTT
d_gene: TRBD2; abundance: NA; v_gene: TRBV6-8; j_gene: TRBJ2-3; CDR3aa: CASTYGSSGGSPPTDTQYF; CDR3nt: TGTGCCAGCACGTACGGTAGTAGCGGGGGTTCCCCCCCCACAGATACGCAGTATTTT
d_gene: NA; abundance: NA; v_gene: TRBV5-4; j_gene: TRBJ2-7; CDR3aa: CASSLVQGAHSGSSYEQYF; CDR3nt: TGTGCCAGCAGCTTGGTTCAGGGGGCTCATAGCGGGAGTTCCTACGAGCAGTACTTC
d_gene: TRBD1; abundance: few; v_gene: TRBV28; j_gene: TRBJ1-4; CDR3aa: CASSTPGGAVEKLFF; CDR3nt: TGTGCCAGCAGTACACCAGGGGGCGCGGTTGAAAAACTGTTTTTT
d_gene: TRBD2; abundance: NA; v_gene: TRBV5-1; j_gene: TRBJ2-5; CDR3aa: CASSRSSGTQETQYF; CDR3nt: TGCGCCAGCAGCAGGTCTAGCGGGACACAAGAGACCCAGTACTTC
d_gene: TRBD1; abundance: once; v_gene: TRBV25-1; j_gene: TRBJ1-2; CDR3aa: CASSVPGQEFYGYTF; CDR3nt: TGTGCCAGCAGTGTCCCGGGACAGGAGTTTTATGGCTACACCTTC
d_gene: TRBD2; abundance: NA; v_gene: TRBV7-6; j_gene: TRBJ2-1; CDR3aa: CASSLGATSGGPGGNEQFF; CDR3nt: TGTGCCAGCAGCCTGGGGGCGACTAGCGGGGGACCGGGGGGCAATGAGCAGTTCTTC
d_gene: TRBD1; abundance: once; v_gene: TRBV4-1; j_gene: TRBJ1-5; CDR3aa: CASSQKGAGSNQPQHF; CDR3nt: TGCGCCAGCAGCCAAAAGGGGGCAGGGAGCAATCAGCCCCAGCATTTT
d_gene: NA; abundance: NA; v_gene: TRBV7-2; j_gene: TRBJ1-4; CDR3aa: CASSIQGSGAANEKLFF; CDR3nt: TGTGCCAGCAGCATCCAGGGGAGTGGTGCGGCTAATGAAAAACTGTTTTTT
d_gene: TRBD1; abundance: once; v_gene: TRBV7-8; j_gene: TRBJ2-7; CDR3aa: CASSPGQGPSYEQYF; CDR3nt: TGTGCCAGCAGCCCCGGACAGGGACCCTCCTACGAGCAGTACTTC
d_gene: NA; abundance: few; v_gene: TRBV5-3; j_gene: TRBJ1-5; CDR3aa: CARSLALGPNTSLNQPQHF; CDR3nt: TGTGCCAGAAGCTTGGCACTAGGCCCAAACACCTCCCTAAATCAGCCCCAGCATTTT
d_gene: TRBD1; abundance: NA; v_gene: TRBV11-3; j_gene: TRBJ2-1; CDR3aa: CASSTRQGAVNEQFF; CDR3nt: TGTGCCAGCAGCACCAGACAGGGGGCTGTCAATGAGCAGTTCTTC
d_gene: TRBD1; abundance: NA; v_gene: TRBV5-4; j_gene: TRBJ1-2; CDR3aa: CASSPETGENYGYTF; CDR3nt: TGTGCCAGCAGCCCGGAGACAGGGGAAAACTATGGCTACACCTTC
d_gene: TRBD2; abundance: NA; v_gene: TRBV7-2; j_gene: TRBJ2-2; CDR3aa: CASSPKMASGRWETGELFF; CDR3nt: TGTGCCAGCAGCCCAAAGATGGCTAGCGGGAGGTGGGAAACCGGGGAGCTGTTTTTT
d_gene: NA; abundance: NA; v_gene: TRBV27; j_gene: TRBJ2-3; CDR3aa: CASSPTTNLLFSDTQYF; CDR3nt: TGTGCCAGCAGTCCCACAACTAACCTCCTTTTTTCAGATACGCAGTATTTT
d_gene: TRBD1; abundance: medium-sized; v_gene: TRBV4-2; j_gene: TRBJ2-1; CDR3aa: CASSQEGQGAEQFF; CDR3nt: TGTGCCAGCAGCCAAGAGGGACAGGGTGCTGAGCAGTTCTTC
d_gene: NA; abundance: NA; v_gene: TRBV24-1; j_gene: TRBJ1-2; CDR3aa: CATSAPPRDYGYTF; CDR3nt: TGTGCCACCAGTGCTCCGCCAAGAGACTATGGCTACACCTTC
d_gene: NA; abundance: NA; v_gene: TRBV19; j_gene: TRBJ1-5; CDR3aa: CASSGRANQPQHF; CDR3nt: TGTGCCAGTAGTGGGCGGGCGAATCAGCCCCAGCATTTT
d_gene: TRBD1; abundance: NA; v_gene: TRBV28; j_gene: TRBJ1-1; CDR3aa: CASSRPRGQGPNTEAFF; CDR3nt: TGTGCCAGCAGCCGACCGAGAGGACAGGGGCCTAACACTGAAGCTTTCTTT
d_gene: NA; abundance: NA; v_gene: TRBV7-6; j_gene: TRBJ2-2; CDR3aa: CASSSTGELFF; CDR3nt: TGTGCCAGCAGTTCTACCGGGGAGCTGTTTTTT
d_gene: NA; abundance: NA; v_gene: TRBV30; j_gene: TRBJ2-2; CDR3aa: CAWKWGDLPGELFF; CDR3nt: TGTGCCTGGAAATGGGGGGATCTCCCCGGGGAGCTGTTTTTT
d_gene: NA; abundance: NA; v_gene: TRBV25-1; j_gene: TRBJ1-1; CDR3aa: CASSGPVTVEAFF; CDR3nt: TGTGCCAGCAGCGGCCCCGTCACAGTCGAAGCTTTCTTT
d_gene: TRBD1; abundance: NA; v_gene: TRBV6-5; j_gene: TRBJ1-2; CDR3aa: CASSRDRDLSGYTF; CDR3nt: TGTGCCAGCTCCCGGGACAGGGACCTCTCGGGCTACACCTTC
d_gene: TRBD1; abundance: NA; v_gene: TRBV28; j_gene: TRBJ1-1; CDR3aa: CASSIQGLNTEAFF; CDR3nt: TGTGCCAGCAGTATACAGGGGTTGAACACTGAAGCTTTCTTT
d_gene: NA; abundance: NA; v_gene: TRBV13; j_gene: TRBJ2-6; CDR3aa: CASSLFISGANVLTF; CDR3nt: TGTGCCAGCAGCTTATTCATCTCTGGGGCCAACGTCCTGACTTTC
d_gene: TRBD2; abundance: NA; v_gene: TRBV6-5; j_gene: TRBJ2-1; CDR3aa: CASRGLAGDYNEQFF; CDR3nt: TGTGCCAGCAGAGGACTAGCGGGAGACTACAATGAGCAGTTCTTC
d_gene: NA; abundance: few; v_gene: TRBV11-2; j_gene: TRBJ1-2; CDR3aa: CASSLGQGSLGGYTF; CDR3nt: TGTGCCAGCAGCTTAGGTCAGGGGTCGTTAGGTGGCTACACCTTC
d_gene: NA; abundance: few; v_gene: TRBV28; j_gene: TRBJ1-3; CDR3aa: CASSVSGNTIYF; CDR3nt: TGTGCCAGTTCAGTCTCTGGAAACACCATATATTTT
d_gene: TRBD1; abundance: NA; v_gene: TRBV12-5; j_gene: TRBJ2-2; CDR3aa: CASGLVLGQGAGELFF; CDR3nt: TGTGCTAGTGGTTTGGTACTGGGACAGGGGGCCGGGGAGCTGTTTTTT
d_gene: TRBD1; abundance: NA; v_gene: TRBV2; j_gene: TRBJ1-1; CDR3aa: CAGDRGTTEAFF; CDR3nt: TGTGCCGGGGACAGGGGGACGACTGAAGCTTTCTTT
d_gene: NA; abundance: NA; v_gene: TRBV12-3/TRBV12-4; j_gene: TRBJ1-4; CDR3aa: CASSFIGEKLFF; CDR3nt: TGTGCCAGCAGTTTTATTGGCGAAAAACTGTTTTTT
d_gene: TRBD1; abundance: NA; v_gene: TRBV4-1; j_gene: TRBJ1-1; CDR3aa: CASSGTGGKTEAFF; CDR3nt: TGCGCCAGCAGCGGGACAGGGGGAAAAACTGAAGCTTTCTTT
d_gene: NA; abundance: NA; v_gene: TRBV2; j_gene: TRBJ1-1; CDR3aa: CASSEDRNTEAFF; CDR3nt: TGTGCCAGCAGTGAGGACAGGAACACTGAAGCTTTCTTT
d_gene: TRBD1; abundance: NA; v_gene: TRBV28; j_gene: TRBJ1-1; CDR3aa: CASSSQQGVGLVAFF; CDR3nt: TGTGCCAGCAGTTCTCAACAGGGGGTCGGATTAGTAGCTTTCTTT
d_gene: NA; abundance: NA; v_gene: TRBV27; j_gene: TRBJ2-5; CDR3aa: CASSARAFAGETQYF; CDR3nt: TGTGCCAGCAGTGCCAGGGCTTTTGCAGGAGAGACCCAGTACTTC